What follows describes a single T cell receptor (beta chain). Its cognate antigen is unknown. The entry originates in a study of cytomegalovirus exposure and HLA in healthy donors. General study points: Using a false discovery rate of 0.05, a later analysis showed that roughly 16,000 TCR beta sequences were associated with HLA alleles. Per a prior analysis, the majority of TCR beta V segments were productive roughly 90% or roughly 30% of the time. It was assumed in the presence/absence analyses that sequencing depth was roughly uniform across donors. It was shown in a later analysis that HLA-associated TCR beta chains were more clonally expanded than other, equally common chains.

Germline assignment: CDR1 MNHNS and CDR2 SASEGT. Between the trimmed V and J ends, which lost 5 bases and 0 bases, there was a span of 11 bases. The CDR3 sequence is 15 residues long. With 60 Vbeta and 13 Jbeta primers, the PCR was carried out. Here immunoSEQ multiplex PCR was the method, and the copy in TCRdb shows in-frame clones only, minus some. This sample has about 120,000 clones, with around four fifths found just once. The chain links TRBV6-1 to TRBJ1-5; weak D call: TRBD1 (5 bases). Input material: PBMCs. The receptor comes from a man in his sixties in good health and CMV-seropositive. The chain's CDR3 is CASSSTGLSNQPQHF. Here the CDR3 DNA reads TGTGCCAGCAGTTCAACGGGACTTAGCAATCAGCCCCAGCATTTT.